These 3 T cell receptor beta chains were sequenced from one sample in a study of cytomegalovirus exposure and HLA in healthy donors. The PCR used 60 Vbeta and 13 Jbeta primers. Method: immunoSEQ multiplex PCR; TCRdb's copy keeps in-frame clones and lacks some. The sample consists of roughly 150,000 clones, about 85% of them appearing once. The material sequenced was PBMCs. The receptors derive from a boy between 2 and 10 years old in good health and CMV-seronegative.

The gene calls are TRBV7-9 and TRBJ1-3; D is perhaps TRBD1 (5 bases). The V end was cut by 2 bases, the J end by 0 bases, with 11 bases between. CDR1 SEHNR and CDR2 FQNEAQ come from the germline V gene (reference sequence). This CDR3 is built from 16 residues. The CDR3 bases are TGTGCCAGCAGCTTAAATCAGGGAGGCTCTGGAAACACCATATATTTT. It translates to CASSLNQGGSGNTIYF.

The chain is built from TRBV29-1 and TRBJ1-1; a possible D gene is TRBD1 (5 bases). Trimming cost V 6 bases and J 1 base, with 15 bases left between them. Germline CDR1 SQVTM, CDR2 ANQGSEA. The CDR3 extends over 14 amino acids. CDR3 loop: CSVLGGRSNTEAFF. As DNA, the CDR3 is TGCAGCGTACTCGGGGGACGGTCGAACACTGAAGCTTTCTTT.

The rearrangement links TRBV29-1 to TRBJ2-2, with D perhaps TRBD1 (6 bases). Trimming took 2 bases from V and 4 from J, leaving 8 bases between them. The CDR3 length is 13 residues. The germline gives CDR1 SQVTM, CDR2 ANQGSEA. In DNA form, the CDR3 reads TGCAGCGTTGAAATCAGGGGCACCGGGGAGCTGTTTTTT. It codes for CSVEIRGTGELFF.